Below, one T cell receptor (beta chain) is given with its context. Its specificity is not known. Samples with a second dose at about 4 or about 12 weeks were pooled together. This sample is part of a study of T cell responses to AZD1222 COVID-19 vaccine. TCRdb's copy holds only in-frame clones and misses some; the assay was immunoSEQ multiplex PCR. Here the sample spans 130,000 to 150,000 clones, roughly 84% being singletons. The CDR3 has 13 amino acids. Trimming took off 4 bases at V and 0 bases at J, with 7 bases between the two ends. Germline V gene lookup returns CDR1 SGHDT and CDR2 YYEEEE. Broader study findings: The donors showed a predominance of white British ancestry and of females, with possible underestimation of clonal diversity. Just a handful of AZD1222 recipients were seropositive at baseline. The reported proportion of spike-specific TCRs targeting unmutated variant regions was nearly half.

This clonotype was sampled from an adult who received the AZD1222 COVID-19 vaccine. V usage is TRBV5-6 and J usage is TRBJ1-1; unclear D gene. The sequences come from peripheral blood, collected 28 days after the second AZD1222 dose. CDR3 DNA sequence: TGTGCCAGCAGCCCGAGGATGAACACTGAAGCTTTCTTT. Translation gives CASSPRMNTEAFF.